Presented here are 10 T cell receptor beta chains from one specimen sequenced in a study of regulatory T cells in long-lasting Graves disease. Libraries of TCR beta came from iRepertoire HTBI primers plus Arm-PCR of CDR3 regions. MiXCR, run by TCRdb on the multiplex PCR reads, gives a single entry per CDR3 protein. The table lists about 460,000 distinct CDR3 sequences, 20% to 25% of them singletons, with around 14% in the top ten. Time point: persistent/refractory GD, antithyroid drugs over 5 years with positive TRAb. Generation of the TCR library employed RNA extracted from PBMCs. Sample: peripheral blood mononuclear cells (PBMCs), taken when the disease was refractory, from a patient treated with antithyroid drugs. These receptor sequences come from a female donor with Graves disease.

The genes are TRBV7-3 and TRBJ2-7; D remains unclear. Trimming pared 2 bases from V and 4 bases from J, leaving 15 bases between. CDR1 SGHTA and CDR2 FQGTGA come from the germline V gene. This CDR3 is built from 15 residues. The CDR3 spells CASSLVSTDEYEQYF. In DNA, the CDR3 is TGTGCCAGCAGCTTAGTGTCGACGGACGAATACGAGCAGTACTTC.

This clonotype was recorded many times. The rearrangement links TRBV28 to TRBJ1-4, with a tentative D call TRBD1 (5 bases). This CDR3 has 17 residues. In germline, CDR1 is MDHEN, CDR2 SYDVKM. V was cut by 5 bases and J by 1 base, with 17 bases left in between. In nucleotides, the CDR3 is TGTGCCAGCAGTATCCTGGGGGTTGTGTTAACTAATGAAAAACTGTTTTTT. This sequence encodes CASSILGVVLTNEKLFF.

This chain connects TRBV7-2 to TRBJ2-7; D not resolved. This CDR3 is 18 amino acids long. Looked up from germline, CDR1 is SGHTA and CDR2 is FQGNSA. V lost 0 bases and J lost 7, with 25 bases in between. The CDR3, as DNA: TGTGCCAGCAGCTTAGCGTATGGCGGTGGAGAGGACCTGAGGGAGCAGTACTTC. This gives the protein CASSLAYGGGEDLREQYF.

This clonotype was counted at least ten times. V gene TRBV6-1 combines with J gene TRBJ1-2, with D maybe TRBD1 (5 bases). Germline CDR1 and CDR2: MNHNS and SASEGT. V was trimmed by 5 bases and J by 6 bases, leaving 16 bases between them. The CDR3 is 14 residues long. The CDR3: CASSQLGTTDGYTF. Written as DNA, the CDR3 is TGTGCCAGCAGTCAACTGGGGACTACGGATGGCTACACCTTC.

This clonotype was found a few times. The chain is built from TRBV5-5 and TRBJ1-3; D is uncertain. Trimming left V 3 bases short and J 9 bases short, with 10 bases between. Germline CDR1 is SGHKS and CDR2 is YYEKEE (reference sequence). The length of the CDR3 is 12 residues. As DNA, the CDR3 is TGTGCCAGCAGCTGGACGGAAAGCACCATATATTTT. Translation: CASSWTESTIYF. The full variable domain, completed using reference TRBV5-5 and TRBJ1-3, is DAGVTQSPTHLIKTRGQQVTLRCSPISGHKSVSWYQQVLGQGPQFIFQYYEKEERGRGNFPDRFSARQFPNYSSELNVNALLLGDSALYLCASSWTESTIYFGEGSWLTVV.

This clonotype was seen a few times. The chain combines TRBV6-1 with TRBJ1-6; 8 bases align to TRBD1. V lost 6 bases and J lost 7; bases outside the gene matches: 11. This CDR3 region has 16 residues. Per germline, CDR1 MNHNS and CDR2 SASEGT. The CDR3 spells CASSLDSTGANSPLHF. The CDR3 coding sequence is TGTGCCAGCAGCCTCGATTCGACAGGGGCCAATTCACCCCTCCACTTT.

This clonotype was detected ten times or more. This chain uses TRBV12-3 or TRBV12-4 with TRBJ2-2; the D is unclear. Trimming removed 3 bases at V and 1 base at J, with 9 bases between. The CDR3 covers 15 residues. CDR3 residues: CASSFGRQNTGELFF. The CDR3 DNA follows: TGTGCCAGCAGTTTCGGCAGGCAGAACACCGGGGAGCTGTTTTTT.

This chain uses TRBV7-9 with TRBJ1-4, with 8 positions matching TRBD1. The V gene end was trimmed by 5 bases and the J gene end by 7 bases; junction bases not matched to a gene: 15. The CDR3 totals 17 residues. The germline CDR1 and CDR2 sequences are SEHNR and FQNEAQ (reference sequence). The CDR3 is CASSQVGSGRGLEKLFF. In DNA, the CDR3 is TGTGCCAGCAGCCAAGTGGGTTCGGGCAGGGGGCTTGAAAAACTGTTTTTT.

Concerning this clonotype itself: A much larger clone sits a single nucleotide away, making a read error possible. The rearrangement links TRBV6-1 to TRBJ2-7; 11 bases match TRBD2. The CDR3 covers 14 residues. Germline-derived CDR1 and CDR2 are MNHNS and SASEGT. V lost 7 bases, J lost 3 bases, and 5 bases stayed unmatched. The CDR3 loop reads CASKRLAGNYEQYF. CDR3 bases: TGTGCCAGCAAGAGACTAGCGGGGAACTACGAGCAGTACTTC.

A word on this clonotype: Because the CDR3 is missing its conserved closing phenylalanine or tryptophan, this is likely a read error. J is TRBJ2-7 and V is TRBV6-2 or TRBV6-3; the match to TRBD1 covers 8 bases. The junction had 5 bases not matched to a gene; V was cut back by 3 bases and J by 4 bases. The germline V gene has CDR1 MNHEY and CDR2 SVGEGT. The CDR3 has 14 amino acids. The CDR3 protein is CASSYLDRVYEQYS. CDR3 sequence (DNA): TGTGCCAGCAGTTATCTGGACAGGGTATACGAGCAGTACTCC.